Presented here are 19 T cell receptor beta chains from one specimen sequenced in a study of T cells after yellow fever vaccination. TCRdb independently ran MiXCR on the 5' RACE reads; one entry per CDR3 protein. Of 280,000 or so distinct CDR3 sequences listed, around 10% are singletons. The specimen comprised CD4+ T cells sorted from PBMCs, sampled 5 days after the yellow fever booster vaccination. The source of these receptors is a man younger than 30 who received the YFV17D yellow fever vaccine.

In this sample, this clonotype turned up many times. The chain employs TRBV30 and TRBJ2-1; no reliable D call. Germline CDR1 is GTSNPN and CDR2 is SVGIG (reference sequence). The length of the CDR3 is 11 residues. The ends were cut back, 1 base at V and 6 bases at J, with 4 bases in the middle. DNA of the CDR3: TGTGCCTGGAGTGCCTTCAATGAGCAGTTCTTC. It is translated as CAWSAFNEQFF.

This clonotype was observed a handful of times. This chain connects TRBV19 to TRBJ2-2; TRBD1 matches at 7 bases. The CDR3 has 15 amino acids. Looked up from germline, CDR1 is LNHDA and CDR2 is SQIVND (reference sequence). Trimming removed 2 bases from V and 1 base from J; junction bases left unmatched: 1. CDR3 DNA: TGTGCCAGTAGTATATACAGGGGGAACACCGGGGAGCTGTTTTTT. Encoded protein: CASSIYRGNTGELFF. The complete variable domain, with remaining parts taken from reference TRBV19 and TRBJ2-2, reads DGGITQSPKYLFRKEGQNVTLSCEQNLNHDAMYWYRQDPGQGLRLIYYSQIVNDFQKGDIAEGYSVSREKKESFPLTVTSAQKNPTAFYLCASSIYRGNTGELFFGEGSRLTVL.

Ten or more counts support this clonotype. V usage is TRBV7-2 and J usage is TRBJ1-2; unclear D gene. V lost 5 bases, J lost 8 bases, and 9 bases lay in between. Germline V gene sequence: CDR1 SGHTA, CDR2 FQGNSA. The CDR3 covers 11 residues. The CDR3 DNA follows: TGTGCCAGCAGCCCTGGTCCCGGCTACACCTTC. Residues: CASSPGPGYTF. Full variable domain (outside the CDR3, taken from reference TRBV7-2 and TRBJ1-2): GAGVSQSPSNKVTEKGKDVELRCDPISGHTALYWYRQSLGQGLEFLIYFQGNSAPDKSGLPSDRFSAERTGGSVSTLTIQRTQQEDSAVYLCASSPGPGYTFGSGTRLTVV.

This clonotype was observed once. This rearrangement joins TRBV7-2 to TRBJ1-4, with a possible D match to TRBD1 (5 bases). CDR3 length: 14 amino acids. V lost 3 bases and J 10 bases, leaving 15 bases between the germline ends. CDR1 and CDR2 from the germline V gene are SGHTA and FQGNSA. CDR3 coding DNA: TGTGCCAGCAGCTTGCGGGGGGGGAACGGAAAACTGTTTTTT. Residues: CASSLRGGNGKLFF. Full variable domain (rest looked up from reference TRBV7-2 and TRBJ1-4): GAGVSQSPSNKVTEKGKDVELRCDPISGHTALYWYRQSLGQGLEFLIYFQGNSAPDKSGLPSDRFSAERTGGSVSTLTIQRTQQEDSAVYLCASSLRGGNGKLFFGSGTQLSVL.

This clonotype was counted a few times. The rearrangement uses TRBV6-1 and TRBJ1-1; D perhaps matches TRBD1 (5 bases). Trimming took off 2 bases at V and 2 bases at J, with 15 bases between the two ends. The V gene's germline CDR1 is MNHNS and CDR2 SASEGT. CDR3 length: 16 residues. Here the CDR3 reads CASSERRGGGNTEAFF. The CDR3 bases are TGTGCCAGCAGTGAACGTAGGGGAGGAGGAAACACTGAAGCTTTCTTT.

This clonotype was observed a handful of times. CDR3 sequence: CASSQGATLYGYTF. In nucleotides, the CDR3 is TGTGCCAGCTCACAGGGGGCGACCCTATATGGCTACACCTTC. The chain has TRBV18 and TRBJ1-2, with 7 bases identical to TRBD1. The CDR3 has 14 residues. The germline gives CDR1 KGHSH, CDR2 LQKENI. The ends lost 4 bases at V and 5 bases at J; junction bases unmatched: 7.

This clonotype was found a few times. V gene TRBV7-2 combines with J gene TRBJ2-2; D ambiguous. The CDR3 is 14 residues long. The V end was cut by 8 bases, the J end by 4 bases, with 14 bases between. Germline loops: CDR1 SGHTA, CDR2 FQGNSA. The CDR3 sequence is CASGSFDPTGELFF. The CDR3 nucleotides read TGTGCCAGCGGTTCATTTGACCCCACCGGGGAGCTGTTTTTT. Full variable domain (missing parts from reference TRBV7-2 and TRBJ2-2): GAGVSQSPSNKVTEKGKDVELRCDPISGHTALYWYRQSLGQGLEFLIYFQGNSAPDKSGLPSDRFSAERTGGSVSTLTIQRTQQEDSAVYLCASGSFDPTGELFFGEGSRLTVL.

This clonotype has at least ten counts. The rearrangement joins TRBV25-1 to TRBJ2-5, with 12 nucleotides matching TRBD2. The CDR3 sequence is 16 residues long. Germline-derived CDR1 and CDR2 are MGHDK and SYGVNS. Unmatched junction bases numbered 7, after V lost 3 bases and J lost 5 bases. CDR3 residues: CASSDPRLAGAETQYF. CDR3 nucleotide sequence: TGTGCCAGCAGTGACCCTCGACTAGCGGGGGCGGAGACCCAGTACTTC.

The chain employs TRBV4-2 and TRBJ2-5; perhaps TRBD2 as D (6 bases). This CDR3 has 14 residues. V was clipped by 4 bases and J by 0 bases, with 9 bases between them. Per germline, CDR1 LGHNA and CDR2 YNFKEQ. CDR3: CASSRGTDQETQYF. CDR3 DNA sequence: TGTGCCAGCAGCCGCGGGACGGACCAAGAGACCCAGTACTTC.

The V and J genes are TRBV24-1 and TRBJ2-1; 8 nucleotides match TRBD1. Germline V CDR1 and CDR2: KGHDR, SFDVKD. J lost 5 bases, V lost 4 bases, and 6 bases had no gene match. This CDR3 is built from 15 residues. CDR3 residues: CATSDGQGVHNEQFF. CDR3 coding DNA: TGTGCCACCAGTGACGGACAGGGTGTCCACAATGAGCAGTTCTTC.

This clonotype was seen more than once but under ten times. The DNA is left out, because the CDR3 cannot be placed on it with certainty; the CDR3 is given as TCRdb lists it. The chain carries TRBV3-2 and TRBJ1-1. TRBV3-2 is shown as a pseudogene. The CDR3 is 15 residues long, counting both termini. The chain's CDR3 is CASSQVLWAEGIAFF.

CDR3 sequence (DNA): TGTGCCAGCAGGGCTGGACGGGGGGAATATGGCTACACCTTC. It is translated as CASRAGRGEYGYTF. The gene calls are TRBV12-3 or TRBV12-4 and TRBJ1-2, with D perhaps matching TRBD1 (5 bases). The CDR3 spans 14 residues. Trimming left V 6 bases short and J 5 bases short, with 16 bases between.

The chain couples TRBV5-1 to TRBJ2-6; D is unresolved. CDR1 SGHRS and CDR2 YFSETQ come from the germline V gene. The CDR3 runs 18 residues. The ends were cut back, 4 bases at V and 0 bases at J, with 17 bases in the middle. The CDR3 bases are TGCGCCAGCAGCCCCGCACGGCAGTTAAGCTCTGGGGCCAACGTCCTGACTTTC. This translates into CASSPARQLSSGANVLTF.

This clonotype was detected a few times. This chain joins TRBV12-3 or TRBV12-4 and TRBJ1-6, with a weak D call TRBD1 (6 bases). V was clipped by 3 bases and J by 6 bases, with 6 bases between them. The CDR3 spans 13 residues. This CDR3 is CASSLGANSPLHF. Here the CDR3 DNA reads TGTGCCAGCAGTTTGGGGGCTAATTCACCCCTCCACTTT.

There are many counts of this clonotype. This rearrangement joins TRBV15 to TRBJ1-2, with D unresolved. CDR1 and CDR2 from the germline V gene are LNHNV and YYDKDF (reference sequence). This CDR3 has 12 residues. V shed 5 bases and J shed 4 bases, with 8 bases lying between them. DNA of the CDR3: TGTGCCACCAGCCTCACCGGCTATGGCTACACCTTC. It translates to CATSLTGYGYTF.

This chain uses TRBV5-1 with TRBJ2-1, with D possibly matching TRBD2 (7 bases). Germline values: CDR1 SGHRS, CDR2 YFSETQ. This CDR3 has 16 amino acids. V was shortened by 5 bases and J by 9 bases, with 24 bases between the two germline ends. DNA for the CDR3: TGCGCCAGCAGAGAGGGGGGGCTTAGTCCGGCGGGTGAGCAGTTCTTC. This sequence encodes CASREGGLSPAGEQFF.

Worth noting for this clonotype: A much larger clone lies a single base off, so this may be a read error. V is TRBV7-9 and J is TRBJ1-6; TRBD1 matches at 8 bases. CDR1 SEHNR and CDR2 FQNEAQ come from the germline V gene (reference sequence). Trimming cost V 3 bases and J 8 bases; bases outside gene matches: 6. This CDR3 is built from 15 residues. CDR3 in amino acids: CASSFGQGLHSPLHF. Here the CDR3 DNA reads TGTGCCAGCAGCTTCGGACAGGGCTTGCATTCACCCCTCCACTTT. Looking up the rest from reference TRBV7-9 and TRBJ1-6 gives the full variable domain: DTGVSQNPRHKITKRGQNVTFRCDPISEHNRLYWYRQTLGQGPEFLTYFQNEAQLEKSRLLSDRFSAERPKGSFSTLEIQRTEQGDSAMYLCASSFGQGLHSPLHFGNGTRLTVT.

This clonotype was detected a few times. CDR3 nucleotides: TGTGCCAGCAGTTACTCACACCGGGTTTCCTCTGGAAACACCATATATTTT. This translates into CASSYSHRVSSGNTIYF. This sequence joins TRBV6-5 and TRBJ1-3, with D uncertain. The CDR3 contains 17 residues. Germline CDR1 and CDR2: MNHEY and SVGAGI. The germline V and J ends were trimmed by 0 bases and 0 bases, with 12 bases remaining between them.

This clonotype came up many times. This chain connects TRBV4-3 to TRBJ1-6; D unclear. CDR1 is LGHNA and CDR2 is YSLEER in the germline V gene. Deletions cut 0 bases from V and 9 bases from J, with 9 bases between. This CDR3 spans 14 amino acids. The CDR3 nucleotides are TGCGCCAGCAGCCAAGAAGGATATTCTTCACCCCTCCACTTT. Translation: CASSQEGYSSPLHF.